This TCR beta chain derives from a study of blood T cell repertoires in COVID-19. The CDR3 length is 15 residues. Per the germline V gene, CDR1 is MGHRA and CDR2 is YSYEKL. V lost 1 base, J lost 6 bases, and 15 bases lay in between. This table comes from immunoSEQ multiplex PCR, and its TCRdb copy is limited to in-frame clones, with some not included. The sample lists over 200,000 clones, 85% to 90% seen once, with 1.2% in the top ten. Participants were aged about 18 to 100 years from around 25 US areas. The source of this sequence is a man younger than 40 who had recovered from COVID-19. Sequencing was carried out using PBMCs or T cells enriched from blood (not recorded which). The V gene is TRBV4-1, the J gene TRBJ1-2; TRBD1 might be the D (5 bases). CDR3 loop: CASSQGWAGSDGYTF. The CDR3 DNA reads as TGCGCCAGCAGCCAAGGCTGGGCAGGGTCCGATGGCTACACCTTC.